This T cell receptor beta chain originates from a study of shared clonotypes between healthy human individuals. Terminally differentiated effector memory CD45RA+ cells were excluded from the naive CD8 cells, which were CD45RO-negative and positively selected for CCR7. The J segment lost 5 bases and the V segment lost 0 bases, leaving 7 bases of the junction unmatched. Germline V CDR1 and CDR2: SGHDN, FVKESK. The CDR3 has 16 residues. Execution of the assay was at deep level. This table comes from immunoSEQ multiplex PCR, and its TCRdb copy is limited to in-frame clones, with some not included. This table has 1.5 million to 2.5 million clones, around 96% appearing once. Study-level findings and limits: Rarefaction showed sorted-subset sequencing was incomplete despite large depth. Lower generation probabilities were found for non-shared clonotypes than for those shared by all four donors.

For this clone: The antigen is unknown.

The receptor was isolated from a man aged 18 to 30 in good health. V usage is TRBV14 and J usage is TRBJ2-5; TRBD1 matches at 9 bases. The source material was naive CD8+ T cells sorted from blood. In DNA, the CDR3 is TGTGCCAGCAGCCAAGATCGGGGGACAGGGTGGGAGACCCAGTACTTC. This translates into CASSQDRGTGWETQYF.